Presented here are 28 T cell receptor beta chains from one specimen sequenced in a study of beta chain features in type 1 diabetes. Study findings and constraints: All four CD4+ subsets from Type 1 diabetes patients carried moderately but significantly shorter TCRB CDR3s.

For these receptors, no antigen is known. All of the isolated RNA was reverse transcribed, so expressed TCRB transcripts were sequenced. Profiled with immunoSEQ multiplex PCR; TCRdb holds only in-frame clones, not every one. The profile shows 600,000 to 700,000 clones, 9.5% to 15% of them singletons. The specimen sequenced was naive CD4+ T cells from blood. The receptors here all came from a man under 40 with type 1 diabetes.

The V call is TRBV28, the J call TRBJ1-2; D may be TRBD1 (5 bases). Trimming removed 7 bases at V and 8 bases at J, with 14 bases between. The CDR3 has 12 amino acids. Germline V gives CDR1 MDHEN, CDR2 SYDVKM. The chain's CDR3 is CASISGTDGYTF. For the CDR3, the DNA is TGTGCCAGCATATCTGGGACCGACGGCTACACCTTC.

The rearrangement uses TRBV7-2 and TRBJ1-6; D is uncertain. This CDR3 region has 17 residues. V lost 0 bases and J lost 6, with 15 bases in between. Germline V gene data show CDR1 as SGHTA and CDR2 as FQGNSA. DNA for the CDR3: TGTGCCAGCAGCTTAGCCCCAGGCACCAATGCTAATTCACCCCTCCACTTT. Its protein is CASSLAPGTNANSPLHF.

This rearrangement joins TRBV28 to TRBJ2-1, with D hard to call. The CDR3 runs 16 residues. Trimming took 4 bases from V and 2 from J, leaving 15 bases between them. Looked up from germline, CDR1 is MDHEN and CDR2 is SYDVKM. The CDR3 DNA is TGTGCCAGCAGTTCCCTCGATCCTATGACCTACAATGAGCAGTTCTTC. This translates into CASSSLDPMTYNEQFF.

This clone was counted once. The chain joins TRBV6-6 to TRBJ2-2; 8 positions match TRBD1. J was trimmed by 3 bases and V by 4 bases; bases with no gene match: 7. Germline V gives CDR1 MNHNY, CDR2 SVGAGI (reference sequence). The CDR3 loop spans 16 amino acids. The CDR3: CASSSARGRDTGELFF. CDR3 coding DNA: TGTGCCAGCAGTTCTGCCAGGGGGCGCGACACCGGGGAGCTGTTTTTT.

This clone was found a few times. The V call is TRBV6-1, the J call TRBJ1-6; perhaps TRBD1 as D (6 bases). Looked up from germline, CDR1 is MNHNS and CDR2 is SASEGT. The CDR3 has 14 amino acids. Trimming took 2 bases from V and 6 from J, leaving 8 bases between them. For the CDR3, the DNA is TGTGCCAGCAGTGAATTGGACAGTAATTCACCCCTCCACTTT. Residues: CASSELDSNSPLHF.

The rearrangement uses TRBV9 and TRBJ2-3, with a possible D match to TRBD2 (5 bases). Trimming took 4 bases from V and 3 from J, leaving 9 bases between them. The CDR3 extends over 13 amino acids. The germline CDR1 and CDR2 sequences are SGDLS and YYNGEE. The CDR3 is CASSSGRTDTQYF. CDR3 nucleotides: TGTGCCAGCAGCTCGGGGAGAACAGATACGCAGTATTTT.

The CDR3: CASSSGQGAATLHF. In DNA, the CDR3 is TGTGCCAGCAGTTCGGGACAGGGGGCGGCAACCCTCCACTTT. The J gene is TRBJ1-6, the V gene TRBV28; 12 bases align to TRBD1. The CDR3 length is 14 residues. In germline, CDR1 is MDHEN, CDR2 SYDVKM. The J segment lost 14 bases and the V segment lost 4 bases, leaving 6 bases of the junction unmatched. The full variable domain, completed using reference TRBV28 and TRBJ1-6, is DVKVTQSSRYLVKRTGEKVFLECVQDMDHENMFWYRQDPGLGLRLIYFSYDVKMKEKGDIPEGYSVSREKKERFSLILESASTNQTSMYLCASSSGQGAATLHFGNGTRLTVT.

This clone has more than one count but fewer than ten. This chain links TRBV6-6 with TRBJ1-5, with 8 bases aligning to TRBD1. Trimming at V came to 1 base and at J to 2 bases, leaving 4 bases not matched to a gene. Germline V gene lookup returns CDR1 MNHNY and CDR2 SVGAGI (reference sequence). The CDR3 is 16 residues long. CDR3: CASSYFGQGGNQPQHF. Here the CDR3 DNA reads TGTGCCAGCAGTTACTTCGGACAGGGTGGCAATCAGCCCCAGCATTTT.

This clone was recorded a few times. V gene TRBV13 combines with J gene TRBJ2-3, with D tentatively TRBD1 (5 bases). This CDR3 comprises 15 residues. Looked up from germline, CDR1 is PRHDT and CDR2 is FYEKMQ (reference sequence). V was cut by 0 bases and J by 1 base, with 8 bases left in between. The CDR3: CASSLGGPGTDTQYF. Here the CDR3 DNA reads TGTGCCAGCAGCTTAGGGGGGCCCGGCACAGATACGCAGTATTTT. Using reference TRBV13 and TRBJ2-3 for the parts outside the CDR3, the full variable domain is AAGVIQSPRHLIKEKRETATLKCYPIPRHDTVYWYQQGPGQDPQFLISFYEKMQSDKGSIPDRFSAQQFSDYHSELNMSSLELGDSALYFCASSLGGPGTDTQYFGPGTRLTVL.

This chain connects TRBV27 to TRBJ2-1; the match to TRBD2 covers 8 bases. CDR1 and CDR2 (germline): MNHEY, SMNVEV (reference sequence). The CDR3 extends over 16 amino acids. After removal of 2 bases from V and 8 bases from J, the junction contained 11 bases not matched to a gene. As DNA, the CDR3 is TGTGCCAGCAGTTTAGTGTACGGGGGGGCCCGTGATGAGCAGTTCTTC. Its translation: CASSLVYGGARDEQFF.

This clone turned up a few times. This chain connects TRBV6-6 to TRBJ1-5, with D tentatively TRBD1 (5 bases). Germline V gene lookup returns CDR1 MNHNY and CDR2 SVGAGI (reference sequence). The CDR3 spans 15 residues. V was clipped by 5 bases and J by 2 bases, with 13 bases between them. The CDR3 coding sequence is TGTGCCAGCAGTAGGGACGGACGGGGCAATCAGCCCCAGCATTTT. Translated, it gives CASSRDGRGNQPQHF.

This clone has just a few counts. The V call is TRBV5-8, the J call TRBJ1-2; TRBD1 agrees at 9 bases. V gave up 4 bases and J gave up 5 bases; unmatched junction bases: 3. This CDR3 is 13 amino acids long. In germline, CDR1 is SGHTS, CDR2 YDEGEE. The CDR3 loop is CASSHRGLYGYTF. In DNA form, the CDR3 reads TGTGCCAGCAGCCACAGGGGGCTGTATGGCTACACCTTC.

This clone appeared a few times. This chain joins TRBV5-1 and TRBJ2-5, with 7 bases that match TRBD1. Unmatched junction bases numbered 6, after V lost 2 bases and J lost 2 bases. Germline loops: CDR1 SGHRS, CDR2 YFSETQ. This CDR3 region has 15 residues. In DNA form, the CDR3 reads TGCGCCAGCAGCTTCGGGACAGCCTCGCAAGAGACCCAGTACTTC. As protein: CASSFGTASQETQYF.

J is TRBJ1-6 and V is TRBV25-1; D is unresolved. The CDR3 has 15 amino acids. V was clipped by 0 bases and J by 8 bases, with 11 bases between them. CDR1 and CDR2 (germline): MGHDK, SYGVNS. Here the CDR3 reads CASSEYGKGHSPLHF. The CDR3 nucleotides read TGTGCCAGCAGTGAATATGGAAAGGGTCATTCACCCCTCCACTTT.

The genes are TRBV11-2 and TRBJ2-7; 8 bases agree with TRBD1. V was clipped by 4 bases and J by 2 bases; unmatched bases: 4. Germline lookup yields CDR1 SGHAT and CDR2 FQNNGV. This CDR3 is 14 amino acids long. For the CDR3, the DNA is TGTGCCAGCAGCTCCGCGGACAGGGCCTACGAGCAGTACTTC. It encodes CASSSADRAYEQYF.

The V call is TRBV10-3, the J call TRBJ2-7; a weak D match, TRBD2 (5 bases). V lost 6 bases and J 5 bases, leaving 20 bases between the germline ends. Looked up from germline, CDR1 is ENHRY and CDR2 is SYGVKD. This CDR3 region has 15 residues. The CDR3 spells CAISGGGEGRNEQYF. The CDR3 bases are TGTGCCATCAGCGGAGGAGGAGAGGGCCGCAACGAGCAGTACTTC.

The V call is TRBV7-2, the J call TRBJ2-1; D possibly corresponds to TRBD2 (5 bases). The CDR3 runs to 13 residues. V gave up 1 base and J gave up 9 bases, with 10 bases separating them. In germline, CDR1 is SGHTA, CDR2 FQGNSA. CDR3 sequence: CASSLGGLSEQFF. The CDR3 coding sequence is TGTGCCAGCAGCTTAGGCGGGTTAAGTGAGCAGTTCTTC.

This clone showed up just a few times. CDR3 coding DNA: TGCAGCGTTAGATTAGTCTTGCTTCCTGAGCAGTTCTTC. This codes for CSVRLVLLPEQFF. The chain joins TRBV29-1 to TRBJ2-1; D is undetermined. The CDR3 spans 13 residues. Trimming removed 5 bases at V and 9 bases at J, with 17 bases between. Germline V lookup: CDR1 SQVTM, CDR2 ANQGSEA.

This clone showed up just a few times. The rearrangement links TRBV13 to TRBJ2-3; the D call may be TRBD1 or TRBD2 (6 bases each). Germline loops: CDR1 PRHDT, CDR2 FYEKMQ (reference sequence). The CDR3 totals 13 residues. Trimming took off 5 bases at V and 6 bases at J, with 12 bases between the two ends. As DNA, the CDR3 is TGTGCCAGCAGCCTGCAGGGGAGGGATACGCAGTATTTT. It translates to CASSLQGRDTQYF.

This clone came up a few times. The rearrangement links TRBV27 to TRBJ2-5; weak D call: TRBD1 (6 bases). The germline V gene encodes CDR1 MNHEY and CDR2 SMNVEV (reference sequence). CDR3 length equals 14 residues. Between the trimmed V and J ends, which lost 0 bases and 4 bases, there was a span of 9 bases. The CDR3, as DNA: TGTGCCAGCAGTTTATCGGTCAGGGGAGAGACCCAGTACTTC. Translation gives CASSLSVRGETQYF.

This chain joins TRBV30 and TRBJ1-5; 7 positions agree with TRBD1. The end of the DNA is better explained by TRBJ2-3, so the J call may be wrong. This CDR3 is 15 amino acids long. Germline CDR1 reads GTSNPN; CDR2 reads SVGIG (reference sequence). The CDR3 DNA is TGTGCCTGGAGCTCGGGACAGAGTAGCAATCAGCCCCAGTATTTT. Its protein is CAWSSGQSSNQPQYF.

This chain uses TRBV30 with TRBJ1-4, with D uncertain. The CDR3 loop spans 14 amino acids. Trimming removed 4 bases at V and 0 bases at J, with 9 bases between. Germline CDR1 and CDR2: GTSNPN and SVGIG (reference sequence). The CDR3 protein is CAWTRAPTNEKLFF. The CDR3 DNA reads as TGTGCCTGGACAAGGGCACCAACTAATGAAAAACTGTTTTTT.

V gene TRBV2 combines with J gene TRBJ2-7, with 7 bases identical to TRBD1. Germline CDR1 is SNHLY and CDR2 is FYNNEI. This CDR3 has 15 residues. V was clipped by 7 bases and J by 4 bases; unmatched bases: 13. CDR3 nucleotides: TGTGCCAGCATCCCGTCCCGGGACAGACAATACGAGCAGTACTTC. Translated, it gives CASIPSRDRQYEQYF.

The chain employs TRBV4-3 and TRBJ2-5; TRBD1 is a possible D gene (5 bases). CDR1 and CDR2 (germline): LGHNA, YSLEER. The CDR3 extends over 15 amino acids. Trimming pared 3 bases from V and 4 bases from J, leaving 15 bases between. This chain's CDR3 is CASSHTKMGPETQYF. CDR3 nucleotide sequence: TGCGCCAGCAGCCATACTAAGATGGGGCCAGAGACCCAGTACTTC.

This clone was counted only a few times. The chain combines TRBV11-2 with TRBJ2-7; 8 bases line up with TRBD1. J lost 5 bases, V lost 5 bases, and 8 bases had no gene match. Germline V gene sequence: CDR1 SGHAT, CDR2 FQNNGV. The CDR3 extends over 14 amino acids. The CDR3: CASSRRDRIHEQYF. CDR3 DNA sequence: TGTGCCAGCAGCCGCCGGGACAGGATCCACGAGCAGTACTTC.

Comments on this clone: This sample also contains other DNA sequences that code for the same CDR3. The rearrangement links TRBV10-3 to TRBJ1-6; D is possibly TRBD1 (5 bases). V lost 6 bases and J lost 5, with 11 bases in between. The CDR3 consists of 14 residues. Germline V gene sequence: CDR1 ENHRY, CDR2 SYGVKD. The CDR3, as DNA: TGTGCCATCAGGGCCGGGACGGATAATTCACCCCTCCACTTT. The encoded protein is CAIRAGTDNSPLHF.

Only a few counts were recorded for this clone. V usage is TRBV7-3 and J usage is TRBJ2-3; D is possibly TRBD1 (5 bases). The CDR3 has 14 residues. Germline V gene data show CDR1 as SGHTA and CDR2 as FQGTGA. V dropped 2 bases and J dropped 4 bases, with 10 bases sitting between them. The CDR3 coding sequence is TGTGCCAGCAGCTTAGGGCAGGGCCCAGATACGCAGTATTTT. Protein sequence: CASSLGQGPDTQYF.

This clone was counted a few times. The rearrangement links TRBV4-3 to TRBJ2-3, with TRBD2 matching 8 bases. This CDR3 comprises 15 residues. The germline CDR1 and CDR2 sequences are LGHNA and YSLEER. The junction had 8 bases not matched to a gene; V was cut back by 4 bases and J by 5 bases. CDR3: CASSLRGSGGDTQYF. CDR3 DNA: TGCGCCAGCAGCCTTCGGGGCAGCGGGGGAGATACGCAGTATTTT.